This TCR beta chain comes out of a study of Ad26.COV2.S vaccination and SARS-CoV-2 variants. Looking at the study overall: The Ad26.COV2.S arm of the COV1001 trial was where the donor was placed.

This CDR3 comprises 16 residues. Germline lookup yields CDR1 SNHLY and CDR2 FYNNEI. About this clone itself: Relative to the germline gene, one junction end is altered; a read error may explain this.

Described treatment: approximately 18 received Ad26.COV2.S at low or high dose, single or two shots; 5 received placebo; per-sample allocation not given. Material that was analyzed had been drawn on day 63 after the first vaccine or placebo injection. An Ad26 vector was used to express Wuhan-strain SARS-CoV-2 spike as the vaccine. Repertoires were generated with immunoSEQ multiplex PCR, while TCRdb's copy carries only in-frame clones and drops some. The profile shows roughly 320,000 clones, just under 85% of them singletons. The chain couples TRBV2 to TRBJ2-2; 9 bases are shared with TRBD2. The material sequenced was peripheral blood, taken in a trial of Ad26.COV2.S vaccine versus placebo. The sequence derives from a person between 18 and 65 years old who received the Ad26.COV2.S COVID-19 vaccine or a placebo. The CDR3 is CASSAERGVGTGELFF. Here the CDR3 DNA reads TGTGCCAGCAGTGCAGAGCGGGGGGTGGGCACCGGAGAGCTGTTTTTT.